Below, 5 T cell receptor beta chains from the same sample are listed, as sequenced in a study of cytomegalovirus exposure and HLA in healthy donors. Use of 60 Vbeta and 13 Jbeta primers characterized the PCR. Assay: immunoSEQ multiplex PCR; the TCRdb copy retains only in-frame clones and omits some. This table holds about 130,000 clones, around 72% found once. Sequencing input: PBMCs. The source of these receptors is a young woman in good health and CMV-seronegative.

This rearrangement joins TRBV7-2 to TRBJ1-2; possibly TRBD1 for D (5 bases). Trimming pared 4 bases from V and 4 bases from J, leaving 16 bases between. The CDR3 totals 15 residues. In germline, CDR1 is SGHTA, CDR2 FQGNSA. The CDR3 sequence: CASSSTTAPSYGYTF. As DNA, the CDR3 is TGTGCCAGCAGCTCGACGACAGCCCCCTCCTATGGCTACACCTTC.

This chain links TRBV11-2 with TRBJ2-1, with D possibly being TRBD2 (5 bases). The CDR3 extends over 15 amino acids. Deletions cut 4 bases from V and 7 bases from J, with 17 bases between. The germline V gene encodes CDR1 SGHAT and CDR2 FQNNGV. The CDR3 DNA follows: TGTGCCAGCAGCTCCCGGGATAGCGACTCTAATGAGCAGTTCTTC. Residues: CASSSRDSDSNEQFF.

The V gene is TRBV15, the J gene TRBJ1-1, with a weak D call TRBD1 (6 bases). Trimming took off 5 bases at V and 2 bases at J, with 15 bases between the two ends. The germline V gene has CDR1 LNHNV and CDR2 YYDKDF (reference sequence). CDR3 size: 15 residues. DNA for the CDR3: TGTGCCACCAGCTATGCCGGGGGGGGCAACACTGAAGCTTTCTTT. The encoded protein is CATSYAGGGNTEAFF.

The rearrangement joins TRBV5-6 to TRBJ2-1; 13 bases fit TRBD2. The CDR3 extends over 15 amino acids. V was clipped by 7 bases and J by 2 bases; unmatched bases: 3. Germline values: CDR1 SGHDT, CDR2 YYEEEE. For the CDR3, the DNA is TGTGCCAGCGGGACTAGCGGGAACCCCTACAATGAGCAGTTCTTC. Its translation: CASGTSGNPYNEQFF. Based on the CDR3 plus reference TRBV5-6 and TRBJ2-1, the full variable domain is DAGVTQSPTHLIKTRGQQVTLRCSPKSGHDTVSWYQQALGQGPQFIFQYYEEEERQRGNFPDRFSGHQFPNYSSELNVNALLLGDSALYLCASGTSGNPYNEQFFGPGTRLTVL.

The rearrangement joins TRBV11-3 to TRBJ2-7; the D gene is possibly TRBD2 (7 bases). CDR1 SGHNT and CDR2 YENEEA come from the germline V gene. There are 13 residues in the CDR3. V was pared by 5 bases and J by 0 bases, with 8 bases between. CDR3 in amino acids: CASSRGASYEQYF. CDR3 DNA sequence: TGTGCCAGCAGCCGGGGGGCCTCCTACGAGCAGTACTTC.